These 9 T cell receptor beta chains came from one sample sequenced in a study of T cell responses to AZD1222 COVID-19 vaccine. The assay was immunoSEQ multiplex PCR, and TCRdb's table has in-frame clones only and misses some. The sample consists of 100,000 or so clones, approximately 87% of them appearing once. The material sequenced was peripheral blood, taken 28 days after the second AZD1222 dose. All receptors come from an adult who received the AZD1222 COVID-19 vaccine.

This chain connects TRBV7-3 to TRBJ1-2; TRBD1 aligns across 8 bases. The CDR3 has 13 amino acids. Trimming removed 5 bases from V and 5 bases from J; junction bases left unmatched: 4. The germline V gene has CDR1 SGHTA and CDR2 FQGTGA. The CDR3, as DNA: TGTGCCAGCAGCCATGGACAGGGATATGGCTACACCTTC. Residues: CASSHGQGYGYTF. Full variable domain (rest looked up from reference TRBV7-3 and TRBJ1-2): GAGVSQTPSNKVTEKGKYVELRCDPISGHTALYWYRQSLGQGPEFLIYFQGTGAADDSGLPNDRFFAVRPEGSVSTLKIQRTERGDSAVYLCASSHGQGYGYTFGSGTRLTVV.

The chain carries TRBV2 and TRBJ2-7; 8 bases map to TRBD2. Germline lookup yields CDR1 SNHLY and CDR2 FYNNEI. With V trimmed by 7 bases and J by 2 bases, 4 bases remained unmatched. The CDR3 loop spans 13 amino acids. CDR3: CASTILAAYEQYF. CDR3 coding DNA: TGTGCCAGCACCATACTAGCGGCCTACGAGCAGTACTTC.

This clone was seen a single time. The genes are TRBV18 and TRBJ1-6; D remains ambiguous. The CDR3 totals 16 residues. The V and J ends lost 6 bases and 5 bases respectively, with 17 bases between them. In germline, CDR1 is KGHSH, CDR2 LQKENI. For the CDR3, the DNA is TGTGCCAGCTCCCAATGGACTAAGCTGGATAATTCACCCCTCCACTTT. This sequence encodes CASSQWTKLDNSPLHF.

The V gene is TRBV5-1, the J gene TRBJ2-5; tentative D call: TRBD1 (6 bases). CDR3 size: 16 residues. Trimming stripped 4 bases from V and 2 bases from J, with 18 bases between. Germline V gene lookup returns CDR1 SGHRS and CDR2 YFSETQ. Written as DNA, the CDR3 is TGCGCCAGCAGCCCTGGACAGCCACCTCGACAAGAGACCCAGTACTTC. Residues: CASSPGQPPRQETQYF.

The CDR3 nucleotides are TGTGCCAGTAGTACTAGACACGGGAGCTCCTATAATTCACCCCTCCACTTT. Translated: CASSTRHGSSYNSPLHF. The rearrangement joins TRBV19 to TRBJ1-6; D is uncertain. Germline V gene sequence: CDR1 LNHDA, CDR2 SQIVND (reference sequence). V dropped 4 bases and J dropped 0 bases, with 13 bases sitting between them. The CDR3 is 17 amino acids.

The chain recombines TRBV7-2 with TRBJ2-7; D perhaps matches TRBD2 (7 bases). Per the germline V gene, CDR1 is SGHTA and CDR2 is FQGNSA. This CDR3 is built from 17 residues. Trimming left V 0 bases short and J 3 bases short, with 18 bases between. The CDR3 DNA is TGTGCCAGCAGCTTAGCGTTTGCCGCGGGGGCCAACTACGAGCAGTACTTC. This codes for CASSLAFAAGANYEQYF.

This chain connects TRBV30 to TRBJ1-1; D is unclear. There are 12 residues in the CDR3. The V gene lost 4 bases and the J gene lost 1 base, with 7 bases spanning the gap. CDR1 and CDR2 from the germline V gene are GTSNPN and SVGIG (reference sequence). The CDR3 DNA is TGTGCCTGGAACAGCCCGAACACTGAAGCTTTCTTT. It codes for CAWNSPNTEAFF.

The chain carries TRBV30 and TRBJ1-1, with 10 nucleotides matching TRBD1. V trimming: 5 bases; J trimming: 0 bases; junction bases outside the gene matches: 6. Per germline, CDR1 GTSNPN and CDR2 SVGIG (reference sequence). The CDR3 is made up of 15 amino acids. As DNA, the CDR3 is TGTGCCTGGGGAGACAGGGGGCTGCTGAACACTGAAGCTTTCTTT. Amino acids: CAWGDRGLLNTEAFF.

The V call is TRBV6-1, the J call TRBJ1-5, with D possibly matching TRBD1 (5 bases). This CDR3 region has 16 residues. Per germline, CDR1 MNHNS and CDR2 SASEGT. The V and J ends lost 2 bases and 1 base respectively, with 12 bases between them. The CDR3: CASSEIGARSNQPQHF. CDR3 coding DNA: TGTGCCAGCAGTGAAATTGGGGCGAGAAGCAATCAGCCCCAGCATTTT.